This T cell receptor beta chain was recorded in a study of cytomegalovirus exposure and HLA in healthy donors. It was with 60 Vbeta and 13 Jbeta primers that the PCR ran. TCRdb keeps only in-frame clones here, not all; method: immunoSEQ multiplex PCR. The data hold about 190,000 clones, with under 85% observed a single time. Study-wide results and caveats: Likely technical artifact: a cluster of highly shared sequence variants.

In its sample, this clone was seen a few times. The antigen remains unidentified. Germline V gives CDR1 SQVTM, CDR2 ANQGSEA. The germline V and J ends were trimmed by 5 bases and 0 bases, with 14 bases remaining between them. This CDR3 has 15 amino acids. The TCR originated in a woman aged 18 to 35 in good health and CMV-seronegative. Sequencing was performed on PBMCs. V gene TRBV29-1 combines with J gene TRBJ1-3; D not resolved. The CDR3 loop reads CSVSGDRDSGNTIYF. The DNA for the CDR3 is TGCAGCGTTTCGGGAGACCGGGACTCTGGAAACACCATATATTTT.